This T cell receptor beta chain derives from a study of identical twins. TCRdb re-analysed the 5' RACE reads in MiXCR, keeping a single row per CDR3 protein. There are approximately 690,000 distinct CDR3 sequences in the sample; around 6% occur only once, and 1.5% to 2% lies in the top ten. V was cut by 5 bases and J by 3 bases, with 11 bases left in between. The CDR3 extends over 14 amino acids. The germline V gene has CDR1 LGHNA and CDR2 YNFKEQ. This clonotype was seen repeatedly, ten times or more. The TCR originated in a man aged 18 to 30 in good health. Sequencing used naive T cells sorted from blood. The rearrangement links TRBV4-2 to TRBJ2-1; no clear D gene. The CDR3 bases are TGTGCCAGCAGCAGCCAGCGTCTCTACAATGAGCAGTTCTTC. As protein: CASSSQRLYNEQFF.